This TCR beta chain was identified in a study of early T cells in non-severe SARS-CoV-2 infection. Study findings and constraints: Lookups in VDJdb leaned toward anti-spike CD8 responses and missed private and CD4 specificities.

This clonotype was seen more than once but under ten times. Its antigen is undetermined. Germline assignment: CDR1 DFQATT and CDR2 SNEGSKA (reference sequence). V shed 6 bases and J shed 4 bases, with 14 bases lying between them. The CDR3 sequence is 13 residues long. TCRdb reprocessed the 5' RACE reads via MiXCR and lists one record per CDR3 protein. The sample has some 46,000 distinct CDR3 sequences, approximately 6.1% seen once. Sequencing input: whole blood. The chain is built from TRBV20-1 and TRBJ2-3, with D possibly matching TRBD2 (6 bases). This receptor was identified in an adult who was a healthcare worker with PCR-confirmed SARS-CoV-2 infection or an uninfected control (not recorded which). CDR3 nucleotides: TGCAGTGCCCGGGCGGGGATCTCAGATACGCAGTATTTT. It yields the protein CSARAGISDTQYF.